Sequencing of this T cell receptor (beta chain) was carried out in a study of beta chain features in type 1 diabetes (dated by TCRdb to 2016 to 2019). Notes on the research overall: Mean age, gender distribution, total cell number and subset yield were not different between patients and healthy donors. Across all samples, approximately 98,000,000 sorted cells were examined, and cell number per subset correlated strongly with RNA yield. In the study, recently diagnosed type 1 diabetes patients and matched healthy donors were compared on the TCRB repertoires of their sorted circulating CD4+ T cell subsets. Whereas all 30 or so donors provided naive and central memory subsets, regulatory and stem cell-like memory subsets were isolated from just 8 patients and roughly eight healthy donors.

As concerns this clone: Its binding antigen is unknown. One base away there is no much larger clone; base qualities are not given.

Overall study results and their limits: Because cDNA was sequenced instead of genomic DNA, highly expressing activated cells could be over-represented, though the groups showed no difference in activation or CD3 levels. In all four CD4+ subsets, TCRB CDR3 length was moderately but significantly shorter in type 1 diabetes patients. Shorter templates might have been favored by PCR, but patient and control samples were amplified and corrected together, so both groups would have been affected equally by any skew. Fewer insertions and more nucleotide deletions at VDJ recombination sites were observed in patients with type 1 diabetes, implying thymic rearrangement abnormalities. Because the HLA sub-analyses included only small numbers of individuals, any influence of HLA type on TCRB rearrangement was left unresolved. The naive, central memory and regulatory TCRB repertoires appeared to resemble one another more closely among patients than among healthy donors.

The High Capacity cDNA Reverse Transcription Kit was used to reverse transcribe all of the isolated RNA, meaning that expressed TCRB transcripts were what got sequenced. Deep immunoSEQ sequencing was performed on naive, central memory and regulatory T cell samples, with an average of about 3.57 million total reads per sample. After sorted cells were lysed in RLT buffer, RNA was extracted with DNase-treated RNeasy Micro or Mini kits, with the choice depending on cell number. Each cell subset was processed separately to prevent cross-contamination, with patient and healthy donor samples processed together. TCRB sequences were amplified from cDNA with the immunoSEQ multiplex PCR, producing 87-bp fragments spanning the CDR3 region. Amplicons were sequenced on the Illumina HiSeq platform. The original methods were these. PCR bias was corrected computationally using synthetic template baselines, and reads within Hamming distance 2 were collapsed, with unmergeable singletons discarded. Reads were aligned to IMGT to assign V, D and J genes, CDR3 length, and insertions or deletions at six rearrangement sites. Within each subset, clonotype counts were normalized to sorted cell number, after which true diversity and Gini coefficients were computed with the tcR R package. The overlap coefficient, calculated on TCRB nucleotide sequences, was used to quantify repertoire sharing. Out-of-frame TCRB sequences from naive cells were analyzed as a proxy for the pre-selection repertoire. The immuneACCESS repertoire file appears here via TCRdb, limited to in-frame rearrangements. These files lack a portion of the clones; in checked studies, under half of the deficit traces to unresolved V genes, and the cause of the others is not known. V, J and clone size reflect that table, while D and trimming were determined from the DNA. This sample lists about 650,000 clones; around 11% were detected once. Roughly 0.11% of the sample is in the top ten clones.

From each donor, a single peripheral blood sample of about 120 mL on average was drawn into heparinised tubes. A BD FACSAria II and a panel including CD45RO, CCR7, CD25, CD127, CD95 and CD27 were used to sort naive, central memory, regulatory and stem cell-like memory CD4+ T cells. A purity above 98% was achieved for all sorted populations. PBMCs were separated immediately by Lymphoprep density gradient centrifugation and were stained directly, without being cultured. Samples were stained and sorted in pairs, with one healthy donor and one patient per experiment, so that batch effects were minimized. Trimming costs V 5 bases and J 6 bases, and their ends lie 13 bases apart. The CDR3, cysteine through phenylalanine, is 13 amino acids long. The sequence is cut down to CDR3 DNA, 39 bases in frame from base 1. CDR1 and CDR2 were assigned from the germline V gene as SGHTA and FQGTGA.

The receptor was isolated from a man between 25 and 39 years old with type 1 diabetes. The chain is assembled from TRBV7-3 and TRBJ1-1; too little of a D gene remains to name it. The specimen sequenced was naive CD4+ T cells from blood. The sample's cell subset or site label, in plain terms: true naive CD4+ T cells. The DNA sequence is given as TGTGCCAGCAGCCCGACCCGGATGGCTGAAGCTTTCTTT. It specifies CASSPTRMAEAFF.